These 9 T cell receptor beta chains were sequenced from one sample in a study of blood T cells in healthy people across ages (dated by TCRdb to the mid-2010s). Library method: 5' RACE. The sequencer was an Illumina HiSeq 2500. A second PCR of about 6 to 11 cycles was run with a J-beta primer mix and a sample-barcoded 5' primer. TCRdb redid the processing of the public reads, applying fastp at Q25 and MiXCR, and retained in-frame beta chains. CDR3 protein sequences are deduplicated, and each keeps its most common genes and DNA. The sample data list about 940,000 distinct CDR3 sequences, and around 48% of these were observed just once. The top ten constitute roughly 12% of the sample. The sample consisted of blood. The receptors were sampled from a man under 40 in good health.

The chain uses TRBV27 and TRBJ2-1; D remains unclear. V lost 1 base and J lost 9, with 10 bases in between. Germline CDR1 is MNHEY and CDR2 is SMNVEV (reference sequence). The CDR3 contains 13 residues. The CDR3 bases are TGTGCCAGCAGTTTATTGTCGTTTGGTGAGCAGTTCTTC. It yields the protein CASSLLSFGEQFF.

In this sample, this clonotype turned up a few times. J is TRBJ1-2 and V is TRBV6-5, with a tentative D call TRBD1 (6 bases). Germline CDR1 and CDR2: MNHEY and SVGAGI. There are 14 residues in the CDR3. V was cut by 7 bases and J by 2 bases, with 14 bases left in between. The CDR3 loop reads CASNPQGRNYGYTF. In nucleotides, the CDR3 is TGTGCCAGCAACCCACAGGGAAGGAACTATGGCTACACCTTC.

Worth noting for this clonotype: One end of the junction is discordant with germline, which a read error may explain. The genes are TRBV7-2 and TRBJ2-1; D might be TRBD2 (6 bases). Per the germline V gene, CDR1 is SGHTA and CDR2 is FQGNSA. The CDR3 totals 14 residues. For the CDR3, the DNA is TGCGCCGGGGACTTGGGTGGATCCTACAATGAGCAGTTCTTC. Encoded protein: CAGDLGGSYNEQFF. The full variable domain, rest sourced from reference TRBV7-2 and TRBJ2-1, is GAGVSQSPSNKVTEKGKDVELRCDPISGHTALYWYRQSLGQGLEFLIYFQGNSAPDKSGLPSDRFSAERTGGSVSTLTIQRTQQEDSAVYLCAGDLGGSYNEQFFGPGTRLTVL.

This chain joins TRBV2 and TRBJ2-2; either TRBD1 or TRBD2 may fit D (6 bases each). V was shortened by 1 base and J by 7 bases, with 13 bases between the two germline ends. The CDR3 loop spans 15 amino acids. CDR1 and CDR2 from the germline V gene are SNHLY and FYNNEI. The CDR3 coding sequence is TGTGCCAGCAGTGAAGTCCCAGGGGAGGTCGGGGAGCTGTTTTTT. As protein: CASSEVPGEVGELFF. The whole variable domain, remainder taken from reference TRBV2 and TRBJ2-2, is EPEVTQTPSHQVTQMGQEVILRCVPISNHLYFYWYRQILGQKVEFLVSFYNNEISEKSEIFDDQFSVERPDGSNFTLKIRSTKLEDSAMYFCASSEVPGEVGELFFGEGSRLTVL.

J is TRBJ2-4 and V is TRBV6-2 or TRBV6-3; D uncertain. TRBJ2-7 matches the DNA end more closely, so the J call is doubtful. This CDR3 comprises 13 residues. Germline lookup yields CDR1 MNHEY and CDR2 SVGEGT. The CDR3 coding sequence is TGTGCCAGCAGTTACTTTCCCAGAAACGAGCAGTACTTC. Translation gives CASSYFPRNEQYF.

About this clonotype: The germline gene is not matched at one end of the junction; a read error may be the cause. The rearrangement uses TRBV29-1 and TRBJ2-5; D might be TRBD1 or TRBD2, each matching 5 bases. This CDR3 region has 14 residues. The germline V gene encodes CDR1 SQVTM and CDR2 ANQGSEA. Here the CDR3 reads CSVHGARLQEAQYF. The CDR3 bases are TGCAGCGTCCACGGGGCGCGGCTACAAGAGGCCCAGTACTTC. Looking up the rest from reference TRBV29-1 and TRBJ2-5 gives the full variable domain: SAVISQKPSRDICQRGTSLTIQCQVDSQVTMMFWYRQQPGQSLTLIATANQGSEATYESGFVIDKFPISRPNLTFSTLTVSNMSPEDSSIYLCSVHGARLQEAQYFGPGTRLLVL.

This chain links TRBV29-1 with TRBJ2-7; TRBD1 might be the D (5 bases). With 5 bases removed from V and 3 bases from J, the gap between germline ends came to 11 bases. Germline V gene sequence: CDR1 SQVTM, CDR2 ANQGSEA. The length of the CDR3 is 12 residues. Here the CDR3 reads CSVYTGIYEQYF. CDR3 sequence (DNA): TGCAGCGTTTATACAGGAATCTACGAGCAGTACTTC.

The chain is built from TRBV7-8 and TRBJ2-1; D is unresolved. The length of the CDR3 is 15 residues. The V and J ends lost 7 bases and 4 bases respectively, with 17 bases between them. Germline V CDR1 and CDR2: SGHVS, FQNEAQ. DNA of the CDR3: TGTGCCAGCACCCGCCAGGCGACTCAATACAATGAGCAGTTCTTC. Translated: CASTRQATQYNEQFF.

The CDR3 protein is CASSLFSRAGWRLSTDTQYF. In DNA form, the CDR3 reads TGTGCCAGCAGTTTATTTTCAAGGGCGGGGTGGCGGCTCAGCACAGATACGCAGTATTTT. The V call is TRBV27, the J call TRBJ2-3; maybe TRBD2 (6 bases). Trimming pared 1 base from V and 0 bases from J, leaving 23 bases between. The germline V gene encodes CDR1 MNHEY and CDR2 SMNVEV (reference sequence). The CDR3 consists of 20 residues.